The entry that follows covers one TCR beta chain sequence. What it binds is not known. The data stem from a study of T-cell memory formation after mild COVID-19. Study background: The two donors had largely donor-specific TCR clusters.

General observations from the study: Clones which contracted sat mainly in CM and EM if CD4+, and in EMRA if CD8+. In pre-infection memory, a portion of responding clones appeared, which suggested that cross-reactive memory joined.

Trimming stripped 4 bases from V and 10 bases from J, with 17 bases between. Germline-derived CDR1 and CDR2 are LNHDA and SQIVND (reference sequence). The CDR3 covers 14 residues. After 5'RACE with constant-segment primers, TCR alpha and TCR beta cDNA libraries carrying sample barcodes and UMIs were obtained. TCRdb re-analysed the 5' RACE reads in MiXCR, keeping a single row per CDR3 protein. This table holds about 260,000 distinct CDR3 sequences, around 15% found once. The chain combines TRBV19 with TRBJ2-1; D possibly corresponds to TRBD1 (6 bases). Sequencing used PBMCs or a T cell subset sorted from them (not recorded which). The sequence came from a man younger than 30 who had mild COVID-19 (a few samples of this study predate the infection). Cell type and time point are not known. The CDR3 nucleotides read TGTGCCAGTAGTACCCGACAGGAAAGGAAAGAGCAGTTCTTC. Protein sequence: CASSTRQERKEQFF.